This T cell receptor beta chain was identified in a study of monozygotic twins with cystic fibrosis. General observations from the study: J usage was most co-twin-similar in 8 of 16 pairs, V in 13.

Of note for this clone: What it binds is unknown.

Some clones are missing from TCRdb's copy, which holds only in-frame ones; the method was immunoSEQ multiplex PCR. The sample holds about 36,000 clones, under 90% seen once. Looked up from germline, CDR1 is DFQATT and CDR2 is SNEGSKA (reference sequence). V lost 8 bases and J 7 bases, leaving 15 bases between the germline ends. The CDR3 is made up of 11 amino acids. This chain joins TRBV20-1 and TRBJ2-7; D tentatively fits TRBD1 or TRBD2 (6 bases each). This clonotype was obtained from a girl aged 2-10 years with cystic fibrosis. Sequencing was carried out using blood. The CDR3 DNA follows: TGCAGTCGCTTAGGGGGGTGGGAGCAGTACTTC. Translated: CSRLGGWEQYF.